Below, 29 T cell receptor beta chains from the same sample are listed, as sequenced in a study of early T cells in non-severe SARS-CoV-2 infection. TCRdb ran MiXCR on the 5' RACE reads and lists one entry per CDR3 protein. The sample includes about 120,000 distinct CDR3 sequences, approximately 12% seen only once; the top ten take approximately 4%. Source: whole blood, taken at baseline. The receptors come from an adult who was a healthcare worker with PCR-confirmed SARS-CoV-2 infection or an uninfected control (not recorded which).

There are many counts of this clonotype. CDR3 in DNA: TGCGCCAGCAGCCAAGATCTCACTTCTAACTCTGGAAACACCATATATTTT. As protein: CASSQDLTSNSGNTIYF. The J gene is TRBJ1-3, the V gene TRBV4-1; D gene uncertain. Trimming removed 0 bases from V and 0 bases from J, with 12 bases in between. The CDR3 consists of 17 residues. The V gene's germline CDR1 is MGHRA and CDR2 YSYEKL.

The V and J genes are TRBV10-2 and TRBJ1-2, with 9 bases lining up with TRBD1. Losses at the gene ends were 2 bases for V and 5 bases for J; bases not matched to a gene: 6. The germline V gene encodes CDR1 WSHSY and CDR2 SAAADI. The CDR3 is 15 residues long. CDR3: CASSEGQGFIYGYTF. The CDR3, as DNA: TGCGCCAGCAGTGAGGGACAGGGGTTCATATATGGCTACACCTTC.

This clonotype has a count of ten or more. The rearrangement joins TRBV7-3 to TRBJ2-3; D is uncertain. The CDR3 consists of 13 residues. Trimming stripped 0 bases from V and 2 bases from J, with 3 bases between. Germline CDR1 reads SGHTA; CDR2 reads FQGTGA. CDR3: CASSLTITDTQYF. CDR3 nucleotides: TGTGCCAGCAGCTTAACCATCACAGATACGCAGTATTTT.

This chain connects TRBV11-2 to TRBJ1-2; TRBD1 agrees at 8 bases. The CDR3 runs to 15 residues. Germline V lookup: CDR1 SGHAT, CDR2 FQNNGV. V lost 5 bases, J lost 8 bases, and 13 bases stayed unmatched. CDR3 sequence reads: CASSLRTGIGEGYTF. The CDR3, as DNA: TGTGCCAGCAGCCTTAGGACAGGGATTGGGGAAGGCTACACCTTC.

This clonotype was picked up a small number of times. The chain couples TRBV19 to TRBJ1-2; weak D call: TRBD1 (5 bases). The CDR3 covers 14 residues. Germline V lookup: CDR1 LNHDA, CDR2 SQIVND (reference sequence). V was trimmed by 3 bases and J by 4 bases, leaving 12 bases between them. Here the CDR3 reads CASSMRGRVYGYTF. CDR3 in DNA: TGTGCCAGTAGTATGAGGGGCAGGGTCTATGGCTACACCTTC.

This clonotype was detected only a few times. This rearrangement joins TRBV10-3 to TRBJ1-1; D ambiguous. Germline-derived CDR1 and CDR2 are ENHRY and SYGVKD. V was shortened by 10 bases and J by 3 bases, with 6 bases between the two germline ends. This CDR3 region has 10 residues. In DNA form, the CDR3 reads TGTGCCAGTAGGGACACTGAAGCTTTCTTT. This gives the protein CASRDTEAFF.

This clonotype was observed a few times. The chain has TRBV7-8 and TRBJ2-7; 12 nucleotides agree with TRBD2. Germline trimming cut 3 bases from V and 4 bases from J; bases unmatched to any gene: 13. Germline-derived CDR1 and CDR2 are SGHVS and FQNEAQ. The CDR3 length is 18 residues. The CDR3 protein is CASSLFGRLAGAAYEQYF. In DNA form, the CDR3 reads TGTGCCAGCAGCTTGTTCGGACGACTAGCGGGGGCCGCTTACGAGCAGTACTTC.

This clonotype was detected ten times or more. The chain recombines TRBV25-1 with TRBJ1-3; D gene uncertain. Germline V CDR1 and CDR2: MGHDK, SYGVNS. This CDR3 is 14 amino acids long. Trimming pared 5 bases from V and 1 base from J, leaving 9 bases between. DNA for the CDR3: TGTGCCAGCAGTCGTGAATTGTCTGGAAACACCATATATTTT. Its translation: CASSRELSGNTIYF.

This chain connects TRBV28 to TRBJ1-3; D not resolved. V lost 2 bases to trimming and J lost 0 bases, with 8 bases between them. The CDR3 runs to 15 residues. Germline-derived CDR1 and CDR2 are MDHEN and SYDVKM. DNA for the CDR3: TGTGCCAGCAGTTTAGTCCTGAGCTCTGGAAACACCATATATTTT. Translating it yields CASSLVLSSGNTIYF.

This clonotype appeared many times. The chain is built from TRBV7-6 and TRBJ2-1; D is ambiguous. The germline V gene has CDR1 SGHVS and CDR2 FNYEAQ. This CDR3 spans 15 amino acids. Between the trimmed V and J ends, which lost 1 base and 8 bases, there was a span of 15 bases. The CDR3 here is CASSLGVSSGHEQFF. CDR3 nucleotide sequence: TGTGCCAGCAGCTTAGGAGTCTCCTCTGGCCATGAGCAGTTCTTC.

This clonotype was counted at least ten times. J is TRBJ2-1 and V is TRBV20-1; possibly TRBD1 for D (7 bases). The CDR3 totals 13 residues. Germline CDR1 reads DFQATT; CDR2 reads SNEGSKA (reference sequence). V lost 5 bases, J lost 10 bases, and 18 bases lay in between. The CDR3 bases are TGCAGTGCTGTGCACTGGCAGGGGGGAGAGCAGTTCTTC. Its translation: CSAVHWQGGEQFF.

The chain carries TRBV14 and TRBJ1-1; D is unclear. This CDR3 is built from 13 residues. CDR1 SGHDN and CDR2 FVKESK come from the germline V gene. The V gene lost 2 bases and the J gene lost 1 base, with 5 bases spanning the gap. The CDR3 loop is CASSQRGNTEAFF. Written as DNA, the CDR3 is TGTGCCAGCAGCCAACGAGGGAACACTGAAGCTTTCTTT.

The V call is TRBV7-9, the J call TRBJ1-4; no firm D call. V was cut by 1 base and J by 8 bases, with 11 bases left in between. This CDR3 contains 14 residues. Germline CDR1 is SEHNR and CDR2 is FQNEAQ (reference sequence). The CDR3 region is CASSLVEGSEKLFF. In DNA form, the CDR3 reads TGTGCCAGCAGCTTAGTCGAGGGTTCGGAAAAACTGTTTTTT.

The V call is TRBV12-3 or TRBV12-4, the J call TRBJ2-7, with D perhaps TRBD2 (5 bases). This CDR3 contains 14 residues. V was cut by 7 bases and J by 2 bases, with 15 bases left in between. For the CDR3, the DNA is TGTGCCAGCACCGGAATCTCGACTACCTACGAGCAGTACTTC. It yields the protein CASTGISTTYEQYF.

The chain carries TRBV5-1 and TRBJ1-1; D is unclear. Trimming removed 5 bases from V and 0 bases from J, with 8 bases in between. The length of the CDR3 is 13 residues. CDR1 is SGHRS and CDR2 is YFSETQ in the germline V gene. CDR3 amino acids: CASRLRVNTEAFF. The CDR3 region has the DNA TGCGCCAGCAGATTAAGGGTGAACACTGAAGCTTTCTTT.

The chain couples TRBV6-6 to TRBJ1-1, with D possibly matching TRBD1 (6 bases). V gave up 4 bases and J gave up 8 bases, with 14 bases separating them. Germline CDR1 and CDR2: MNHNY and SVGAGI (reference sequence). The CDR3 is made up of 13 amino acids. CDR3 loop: CASSFPDRQEAFF. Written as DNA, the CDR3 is TGTGCCAGCAGTTTTCCGGACAGACAGGAAGCTTTCTTT.

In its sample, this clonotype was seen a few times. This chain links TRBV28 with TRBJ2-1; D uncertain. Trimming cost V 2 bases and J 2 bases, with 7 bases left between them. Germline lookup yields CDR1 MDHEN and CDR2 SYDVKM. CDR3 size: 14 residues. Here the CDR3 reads CASSLRKTYNEQFF. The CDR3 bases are TGTGCCAGCAGTTTACGGAAGACCTACAATGAGCAGTTCTTC.

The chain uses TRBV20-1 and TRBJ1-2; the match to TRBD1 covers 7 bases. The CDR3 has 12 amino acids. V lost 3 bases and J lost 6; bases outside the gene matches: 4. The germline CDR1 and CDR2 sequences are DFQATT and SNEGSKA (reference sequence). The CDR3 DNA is TGCAGTGCTAGGGCCGGGACAGATGGCTACACCTTC. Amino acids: CSARAGTDGYTF.

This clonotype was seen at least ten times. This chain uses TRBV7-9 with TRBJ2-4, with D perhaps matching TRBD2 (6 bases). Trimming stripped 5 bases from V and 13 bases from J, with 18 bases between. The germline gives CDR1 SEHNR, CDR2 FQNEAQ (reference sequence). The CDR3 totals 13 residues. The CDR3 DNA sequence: TGTGCCAGCAGCGTAAGTCCGGCTAGCGCCCAGTACTTC. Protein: CASSVSPASAQYF.

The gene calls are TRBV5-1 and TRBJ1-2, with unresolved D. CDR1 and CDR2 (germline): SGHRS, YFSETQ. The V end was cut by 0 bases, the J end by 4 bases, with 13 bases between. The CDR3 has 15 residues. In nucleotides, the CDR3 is TGCGCCAGCAGCTTGGAAGGAGAGGACGGCTATGGCTACACCTTC. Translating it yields CASSLEGEDGYGYTF.

CDR3 region: CASSTGLAGDNEQFF. Here the CDR3 DNA reads TGTGCCAGCAGCACGGGACTAGCGGGAGACAATGAGCAGTTCTTC. The rearrangement links TRBV5-6 to TRBJ2-1; 14 nucleotides line up with TRBD2. The J segment lost 5 bases and the V segment lost 4 bases, leaving 2 bases of the junction unmatched. The germline CDR1 and CDR2 sequences are SGHDT and YYEEEE. CDR3 length equals 15 residues.

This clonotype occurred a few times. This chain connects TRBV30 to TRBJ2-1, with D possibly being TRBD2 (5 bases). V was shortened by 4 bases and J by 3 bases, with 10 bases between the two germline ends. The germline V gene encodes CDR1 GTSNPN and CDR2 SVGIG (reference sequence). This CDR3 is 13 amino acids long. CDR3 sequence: CAWTIDYYNEQFF. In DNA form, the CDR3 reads TGTGCCTGGACCATTGACTACTACAATGAGCAGTTCTTC.

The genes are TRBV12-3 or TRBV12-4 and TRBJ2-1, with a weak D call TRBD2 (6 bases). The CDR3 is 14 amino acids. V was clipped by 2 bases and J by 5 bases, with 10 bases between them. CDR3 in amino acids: CASSLQRVDNEQFF. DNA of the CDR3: TGTGCCAGCAGTTTACAGCGGGTAGACAATGAGCAGTTCTTC.

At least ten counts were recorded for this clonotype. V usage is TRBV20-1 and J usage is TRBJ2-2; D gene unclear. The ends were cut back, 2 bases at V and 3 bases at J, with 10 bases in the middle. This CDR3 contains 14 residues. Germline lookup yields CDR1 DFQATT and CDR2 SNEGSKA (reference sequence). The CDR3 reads CSARWQVDTGELFF. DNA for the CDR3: TGCAGTGCTAGATGGCAGGTGGACACCGGGGAGCTGTTTTTT.

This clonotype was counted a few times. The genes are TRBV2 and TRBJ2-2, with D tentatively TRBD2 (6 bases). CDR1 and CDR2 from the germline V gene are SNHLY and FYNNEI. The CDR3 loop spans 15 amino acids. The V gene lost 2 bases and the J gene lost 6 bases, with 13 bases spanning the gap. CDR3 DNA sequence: TGTGCCAGCAGTGAACAGTCGCTAGCGCCCGGGGAGCTGTTTTTT. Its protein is CASSEQSLAPGELFF.

The CDR3 protein is CSAPILAGYNEQFF. CDR3 in DNA: TGCAGTGCTCCGATCCTAGCGGGATACAATGAGCAGTTCTTC. This chain joins TRBV20-1 and TRBJ2-1, with 9 bases fitting TRBD2. Germline V lookup: CDR1 DFQATT, CDR2 SNEGSKA (reference sequence). There are 14 residues in the CDR3. V dropped 5 bases and J dropped 4; count of bases not matched to a gene: 6.

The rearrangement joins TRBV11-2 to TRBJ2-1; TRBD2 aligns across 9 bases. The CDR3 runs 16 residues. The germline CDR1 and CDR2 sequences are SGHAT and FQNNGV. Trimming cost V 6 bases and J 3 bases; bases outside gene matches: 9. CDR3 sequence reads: CASSRSASGNYNEQFF. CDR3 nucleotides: TGTGCCAGCAGTCGTTCAGCTAGCGGGAACTACAATGAGCAGTTCTTC.

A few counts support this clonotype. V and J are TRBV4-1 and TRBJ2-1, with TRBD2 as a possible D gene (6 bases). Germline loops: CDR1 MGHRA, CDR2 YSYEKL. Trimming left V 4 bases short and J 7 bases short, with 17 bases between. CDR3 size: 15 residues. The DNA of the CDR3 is TGCGCCAGCAGCCCCCTTCGCCCCGGGGGTAATGAGCAGTTCTTC. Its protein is CASSPLRPGGNEQFF.

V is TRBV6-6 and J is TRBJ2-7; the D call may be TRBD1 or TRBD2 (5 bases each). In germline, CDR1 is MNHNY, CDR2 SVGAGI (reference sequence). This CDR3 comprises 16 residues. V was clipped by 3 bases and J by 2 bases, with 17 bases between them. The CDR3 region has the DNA TGTGCCAGCAGTTATTCGACAGCGGAGGTTGCCTACGAGCAGTACTTC. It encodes CASSYSTAEVAYEQYF.